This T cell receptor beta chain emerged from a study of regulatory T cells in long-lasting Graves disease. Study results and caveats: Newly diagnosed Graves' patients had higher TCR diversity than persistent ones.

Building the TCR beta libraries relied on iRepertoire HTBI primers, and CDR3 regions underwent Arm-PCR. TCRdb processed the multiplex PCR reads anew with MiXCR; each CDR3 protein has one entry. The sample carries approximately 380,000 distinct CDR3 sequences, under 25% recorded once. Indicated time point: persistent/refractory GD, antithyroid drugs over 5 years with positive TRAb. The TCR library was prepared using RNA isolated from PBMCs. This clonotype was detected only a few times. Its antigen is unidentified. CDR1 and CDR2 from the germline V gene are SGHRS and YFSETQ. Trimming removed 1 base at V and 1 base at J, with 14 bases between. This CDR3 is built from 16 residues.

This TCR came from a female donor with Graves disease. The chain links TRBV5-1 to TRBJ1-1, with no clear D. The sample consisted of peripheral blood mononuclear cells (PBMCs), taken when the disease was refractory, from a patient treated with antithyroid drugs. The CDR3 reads CASSLFSDGPNTEAFF. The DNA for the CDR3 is TGCGCCAGCAGCTTGTTTTCCGACGGGCCGAACACTGAAGCTTTCTTT.